Sequencing of this TCR beta chain was carried out in a study of PD-L1 blockade in urothelial cancer. Indicated time point: peripheral blood 6 weeks after treatment start. The assay was immunoSEQ multiplex PCR, and TCRdb's table has in-frame clones only and misses some. This repertoire shows nearly 50,000 clones, about 85% found once; its top ten account for 1.5% to 2%. Germline values: CDR1 SGHVS, CDR2 FQNEAQ. The CDR3 consists of 16 residues. The V segment lost 0 bases and the J segment 4 bases; nucleotides outside the gene matches: 4. The input for sequencing was PBMCs, taken around atezolizumab (anti-PD-L1) treatment. The clonotype originates from a man aged 50 to 60 with urothelial cancer. V gene TRBV7-8 combines with J gene TRBJ1-3, with 9 bases that match TRBD1. This CDR3 reads CASSLAYRGQGNTIYF. The CDR3 DNA follows: TGTGCCAGCAGCTTAGCCTACAGGGGGCAAGGAAACACCATATATTTT.